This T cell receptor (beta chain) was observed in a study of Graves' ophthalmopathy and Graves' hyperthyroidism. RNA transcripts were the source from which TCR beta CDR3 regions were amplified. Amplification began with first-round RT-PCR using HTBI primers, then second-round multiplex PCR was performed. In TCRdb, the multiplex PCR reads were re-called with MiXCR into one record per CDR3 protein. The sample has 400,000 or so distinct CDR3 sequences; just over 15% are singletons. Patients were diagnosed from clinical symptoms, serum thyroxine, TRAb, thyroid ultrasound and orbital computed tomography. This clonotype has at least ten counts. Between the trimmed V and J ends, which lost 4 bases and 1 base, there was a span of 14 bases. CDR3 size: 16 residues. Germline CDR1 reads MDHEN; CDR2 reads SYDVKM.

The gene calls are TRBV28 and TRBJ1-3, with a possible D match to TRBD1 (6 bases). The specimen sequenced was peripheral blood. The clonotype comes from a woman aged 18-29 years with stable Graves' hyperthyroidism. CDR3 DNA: TGTGCCAGCAGTTCCCGAGCGAGGGGGTCTGGAAACACCATATATTTT. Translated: CASSSRARGSGNTIYF.